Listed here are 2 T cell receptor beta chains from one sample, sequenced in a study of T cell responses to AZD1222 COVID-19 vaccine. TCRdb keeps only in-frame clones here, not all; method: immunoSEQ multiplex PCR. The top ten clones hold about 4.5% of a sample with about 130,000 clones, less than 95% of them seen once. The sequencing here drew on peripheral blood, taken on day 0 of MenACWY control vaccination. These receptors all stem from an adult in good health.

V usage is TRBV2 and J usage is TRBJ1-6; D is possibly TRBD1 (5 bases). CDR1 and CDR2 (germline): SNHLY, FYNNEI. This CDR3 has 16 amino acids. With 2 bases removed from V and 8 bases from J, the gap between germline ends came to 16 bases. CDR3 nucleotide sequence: TGTGCCAGCAGTGAACGTAGGGGTTGGGAATATTCACCCCTCCACTTT. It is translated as CASSERRGWEYSPLHF.

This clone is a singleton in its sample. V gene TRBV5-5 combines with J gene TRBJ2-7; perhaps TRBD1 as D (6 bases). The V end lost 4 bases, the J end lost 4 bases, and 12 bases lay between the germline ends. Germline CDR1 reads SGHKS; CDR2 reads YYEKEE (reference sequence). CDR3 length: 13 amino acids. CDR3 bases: TGTGCCAGCAGCATTCAGGGGAGATACGAGCAGTACGTC. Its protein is CASSIQGRYEQYV.